This is a list of T cell receptor beta chains from one sample in a study of blood T cell repertoires in COVID-19. Profiling relied on immunoSEQ multiplex PCR, and the TCRdb table lists in-frame clones only, not all of them. This repertoire shows 37,000 or so clones, about three quarters found once; its top ten account for around 35%. Sample: peripheral blood. The receptors originated from a man in his fifties or sixties with acute or convalescent COVID-19. CDR3s include the opening cysteine and the closing phenylalanine or tryptophan. The D gene is left open where the match is weak. The listing skips clone size in some rows; elsewhere it reads once, few, many or a size class.

clone size	D gene	V gene	J gene	CDR3 protein	CDR3 DNA
.	.	TRBV3-1/TRBV3-2	TRBJ1-5	CASSQAGFNQPQHF	TGTGCCAGCAGCCAGGCAGGGTTTAATCAGCCCCAGCATTTT
.	.	TRBV5-4	TRBJ1-2	CASRGAANYGYTF	TGTGCCAGCAGGGGGGCTGCAAACTATGGCTACACCTTC
few	TRBD2	TRBV5-1	TRBJ2-1	CASSEGTSGSHEQFF	TGCGCCAGCAGCGAGGGGACTAGCGGGAGTCATGAGCAGTTCTTC
.	.	TRBV6-2/TRBV6-3	TRBJ2-7	CASSRGEGNLRSRREQYF	TGTGCCAGCAGCCGGGGAGAGGGTAACCTACGCAGCCGAAGGGAGCAGTACTTC
.	TRBD2	TRBV11-3	TRBJ2-5	CASSPRTSSGTQYF	TGTGCCAGCAGCCCCCGGACTAGCAGTGGGACCCAGTACTTC
.	TRBD2	TRBV5-8	TRBJ2-5	CAIGTSGRSQETQYF	TGTGCCATCGGGACTAGCGGGAGGTCCCAAGAGACCCAGTACTTC
.	TRBD2	TRBV9	TRBJ2-7	CASNTAGQPYEQYF	TGTGCCAGCAATACAGCGGGGCAGCCCTACGAGCAGTACTTC
few	.	TRBV6-5	TRBJ1-3	CASSYMRLGNTIYF	TGTGCCAGCAGTTACATGAGACTCGGAAACACCATATATTTT
.	TRBD2	TRBV11-3	TRBJ2-7	CASRTSGPSGGEQYF	TGTGCCAGCAGAACTAGCGGGCCCTCCGGGGGCGAGCAGTACTTC
.	TRBD1	TRBV4-3	TRBJ2-4	CASSRTDTGTVGVRAKNIQYF	TGCGCCAGCAGCCGCACTGACACAGGGACAGTGGGGGTACGAGCCAAAAACATTCAGTACTTC
.	TRBD1	TRBV10-3	TRBJ1-1	CAISGTGVTEAFF	TGTGCCATCAGTGGGACAGGGGTCACTGAAGCTTTCTTT
.	.	TRBV5-4	TRBJ2-7	CASSLGTLSSYEQYF	TGTGCCAGCAGCTTGGGGACATTAAGCTCCTACGAGCAGTACTTC
few	TRBD1	TRBV4-3	TRBJ2-7	CASSQARDRVSYEQYF	TGCGCCAGCAGCCAGGCCCGGGACAGAGTCTCCTACGAGCAGTACTTC
once	TRBD1	TRBV15	TRBJ2-7	CATSSYLGTGGDEQYF	TGTGCCACCAGCAGCTATCTGGGGACAGGGGGCGATGAGCAGTACTTC
.	TRBD2	TRBV5-5	TRBJ2-1	CASSLVVSGFKYNEQFF	TGTGCCAGCAGCTTGGTGGTTAGCGGGTTCAAATACAATGAGCAGTTCTTC
.	TRBD2	TRBV5-1	TRBJ2-7	CASSLTSAYEQYF	TGCGCCAGCAGCTTGACTAGCGCCTACGAGCAGTACTTC
few	.	TRBV12-3/TRBV12-4	TRBJ2-1	CASSLMAGNEQFF	TGTGCCAGCAGTTTAATGGCCGGGAATGAGCAGTTCTTC
.	.	TRBV27	TRBJ1-6	CASRGARVFNSPLHF	TGTGCCAGCAGGGGAGCGAGGGTCTTCAATTCACCCCTCCACTTT
few	.	TRBV11-3	TRBJ1-3	CASSPPPGVYRNTIYF	TGTGCCAGCAGCCCCCCTCCCGGAGTTTATAGAAACACCATATATTTT
.	TRBD2	TRBV18	TRBJ2-7	CASSPSGLATYEQYF	TGTGCCAGCTCACCGTCGGGACTAGCAACATATGAGCAGTACTTC
.	TRBD2	TRBV27	TRBJ2-1	CASSVWTSSNNEQFF	TGTGCCAGCAGTGTGTGGACTAGCTCCAACAATGAGCAGTTCTTC
few	.	TRBV5-5	TRBJ1-6	CASSGGSNSPLHF	TGTGCCAGCAGCGGAGGATCAAATTCACCCCTCCACTTT
.	TRBD1	TRBV7-9	TRBJ2-7	CASSLPTGLRNEQYF	TGTGCCAGCAGCCTCCCGACAGGGTTAAGGAACGAGCAGTACTTC
.	TRBD1	TRBV4-2	TRBJ2-1	CASSPTGQKNNEQFF	TGTGCCAGCAGCCCAACGGGACAGAAGAACAATGAGCAGTTCTTC
few	.	TRBV7-8	TRBJ2-1	CASSLVTLLDEQFF	TGTGCCAGCAGCTTAGTGACTCTCCTAGATGAGCAGTTCTTC
.	TRBD2	TRBV23-1	TRBJ2-1	CASSPRLACNEQFF	TGCGCCAGCAGCCCACGACTAGCTTGCAATGAGCAGTTCTTC
.	TRBD1	TRBV5-4	TRBJ2-2	CASSLRAGVRQGLYGELFF	TGTGCCAGCAGCTTGAGAGCCGGGGTACGACAGGGGCTCTACGGGGAGCTGTTTTTT
.	.	TRBV7-6	TRBJ2-1	CASSLSLSSYNEQFF	TGTGCCAGCAGCCTAAGTTTGAGCTCCTACAATGAGCAGTTCTTC
.	TRBD2	TRBV6-5	TRBJ2-7	CASSYGAGGNDYEQYF	TGTGCCAGCAGTTACGGTGCGGGAGGGAACGACTACGAGCAGTACTTC
.	TRBD1	TRBV27	TRBJ1-4	CASSLAQGATNEKLFF	TGTGCCAGCAGTTTGGCCCAGGGGGCCACTAATGAAAAACTGTTTTTT
.	TRBD1	TRBV3-1/TRBV3-2	TRBJ1-2	CASSEKRVTGVGYTF	TGTGCCAGCAGCGAAAAACGGGTGACAGGGGTCGGCTACACCTTC
few	TRBD2	TRBV7-6	TRBJ2-1	CASSPSGGASNEQFF	TGTGCCAGCAGCCCATCCGGGGGGGCCTCCAATGAGCAGTTCTTC
.	.	TRBV6-5	TRBJ1-1	CASRSRVTEAFF	TGTGCCAGCAGGTCGAGGGTCACTGAAGCTTTCTTT
.	.	TRBV11-2	TRBJ1-5	CASSLGSRNRAQPQHF	TGTGCCAGCAGCTTAGGGTCGAGGAACAGGGCCCAGCCCCAGCATTTT
.	TRBD1	TRBV4-2	TRBJ2-2	CASSQEQGDGELFF	TGTGCCAGCAGCCAAGAACAGGGGGACGGGGAGCTGTTTTTT
.	TRBD2	TRBV28	TRBJ2-2	CASSLVAGNTGELFF	TGTGCCAGCAGTTTAGTAGCGGGGAACACCGGGGAGCTGTTTTTT
.	.	TRBV5-1	TRBJ2-6	CASSLELAQARRSGANVLTF	TGCGCCAGCAGCTTGGAGCTCGCACAGGCCCGCCGATCTGGGGCCAACGTCCTGACTTTC
once	.	TRBV7-2	TRBJ1-1	CASSLSQYTEAFF	TGTGCCAGCAGCTTATCGCAGTACACTGAAGCTTTCTTT
once	.	TRBV7-2	TRBJ2-1	CASSLGLGIGNEQFF	TGTGCCAGCAGCTTAGGACTCGGGATAGGGAATGAGCAGTTCTTC
once	TRBD1	TRBV10-3	TRBJ2-7	CAISGTGRGEQYF	TGTGCCATCAGCGGGACAGGGAGGGGCGAGCAGTACTTC
.	TRBD2	TRBV5-6	TRBJ2-7	CASRGLAGASYEQYF	TGTGCCAGCAGGGGACTAGCGGGAGCTTCCTACGAGCAGTACTTC
.	.	TRBV5-6	TRBJ2-5	CASSRTVQETQYF	TGTGCCAGCAGCCGGACAGTACAAGAGACCCAGTACTTC
.	TRBD1	TRBV5-1	TRBJ2-1	CASSLGTGVVEQFF	TGCGCCAGCAGCTTGGGTACAGGGGTCGTTGAGCAGTTCTTC
.	.	TRBV24-1	TRBJ2-3	CATSDLLTQYF	TGTGCCACCAGTGATTTGCTGACGCAGTATTTT
large	.	TRBV24-1	TRBJ1-2	CATSVGGYGYTF	TGTGCCACCAGTGTAGGAGGCTATGGCTACACCTTC
.	TRBD1	TRBV18	TRBJ2-5	CASSYGQGGETQYF	TGTGCCAGCTCATACGGACAGGGGGGAGAGACCCAGTACTTC
.	TRBD1	TRBV7-2	TRBJ2-2	CASSLRTGYTGELFF	TGTGCCAGCAGCTTAAGGACAGGGTACACCGGGGAGCTGTTTTTT
.	.	TRBV21-1	TRBJ2-7	CASSKAGGFSSYEQYF	TGTGCCAGCAGCAAAGCGGGAGGTTTTAGCTCCTACGAGCAGTACTTC
.	TRBD1	TRBV5-6	TRBJ1-3	CASSPKGAARNTIYF	TGTGCCAGCAGCCCGAAGGGGGCGGCTAGAAACACCATATATTTT
many	TRBD1	TRBV11-2	TRBJ2-1	CASSLAVQGTYNEQFF	TGTGCCAGCAGCTTAGCGGTACAGGGGACCTACAATGAGCAGTTCTTC
.	.	TRBV3-1/TRBV3-2	TRBJ2-1	CASSQDLDGEQFF	TGTGCCAGCAGCCAAGACTTAGATGGTGAGCAGTTCTTC
.	.	TRBV30	TRBJ1-4	CAWSVTSRATNEKLFF	TGTGCCTGGAGTGTAACCTCTAGAGCGACTAATGAAAAACTGTTTTTT
.	.	TRBV5-4	TRBJ2-7	CASSSTGIQAYEQYF	TGTGCCAGCAGCTCCACGGGGATCCAAGCCTACGAGCAGTACTTC